The 3 T cell receptor beta chains listed next were all sequenced from one sample in a study of control samples from healthy donors and cancer patients. Sequencing was performed with immunoSEQ multiplex PCR; in TCRdb, only in-frame clones are kept and a portion is missing. The repertoire consists of around 70,000 clones, with about nine tenths occurring once and the leading ten covering 9.5%. The sample taken for sequencing was PBMCs. The receptor source for this set is a woman in her 50s with colorectal cancer.

V usage is TRBV4-1 and J usage is TRBJ1-1; D is perhaps TRBD1 (5 bases). Trimming pared 2 bases from V and 0 bases from J, leaving 10 bases between. The CDR3 is 15 amino acids. CDR1 and CDR2 (germline): MGHRA, YSYEKL. The CDR3 DNA reads as TGCGCCAGCAGCCAATGGACAAACATGAACACTGAAGCTTTCTTT. Its protein is CASSQWTNMNTEAFF.

This clone was recorded a few times. V usage is TRBV4-3 and J usage is TRBJ1-2; D gene uncertain. Per germline, CDR1 LGHNA and CDR2 YSLEER. The V gene lost 1 base and the J gene lost 3 bases, with 12 bases spanning the gap. The CDR3 covers 15 residues. The chain's CDR3 is CASSQGKTDYYGYTF. The CDR3 coding sequence is TGCGCCAGCAGCCAAGGCAAAACGGACTACTATGGCTACACCTTC.

The chain recombines TRBV19 with TRBJ1-2; unclear D gene. Germline CDR1 is LNHDA and CDR2 is SQIVND (reference sequence). The ends were cut back, 7 bases at V and 8 bases at J, with 23 bases in the middle. The CDR3 covers 15 residues. CDR3 coding DNA: TGTGCCAGTATTCGTGCGGGCAGAGAAGAAGGGGGCTACACCTTC. It is translated as CASIRAGREEGGYTF.